A selection of T cell receptor beta chains follows, all from one sample in a study of T cell changes during pregnancy in multiple sclerosis. Sequenced by immunoSEQ multiplex PCR; TCRdb stores in-frame clones only, minus some. The repertoire includes around 36,000 clones, approximately 90% of them detected once, and around 1.2% sits in the top ten. This specimen was peripheral blood, taken before pregnancy. The receptors here all came from a female donor with multiple sclerosis, enrolled in a pregnancy study. Each CDR3 is given with its conserved first and last residue. A D gene is named only where the DNA matches it firmly. Some rows mark clone size as missing; the rest say once, few, many or name a class of expanded clone.

d_call: TRBD1
j_call: TRBJ1-5
v_call: TRBV2
clone_size: .
cdr3_aa: CASSPGQGQPQHF
cdr3_nt: TGTGCCAGCAGTCCGGGACAGGGACAGCCCCAGCATTTT

d_call: TRBD1
j_call: TRBJ2-3
v_call: TRBV19
clone_size: .
cdr3_aa: CASRTLPATGLGQNTQYF
cdr3_nt: TGTGCCAGTAGAACTCTACCCGCGACAGGGTTGGGACAAAATACGCAGTATTTT

d_call: TRBD1
j_call: TRBJ1-2
v_call: TRBV9
clone_size: .
cdr3_aa: CASSEGTDYGYTF
cdr3_nt: TGTGCCAGCAGCGAGGGGACAGATTATGGCTACACCTTC

d_call: TRBD1
j_call: TRBJ2-7
v_call: TRBV15
clone_size: .
cdr3_aa: CATSPQGTGGRDYYEQYF
cdr3_nt: TGTGCCACCAGCCCACAAGGGACAGGGGGCCGAGATTACTACGAGCAGTACTTC

d_call: .
j_call: TRBJ2-7
v_call: TRBV7-2
clone_size: .
cdr3_aa: CVSSPEGGTSYEQYF
cdr3_nt: TGTGTCAGCAGCCCGGAGGGAGGAACCTCCTACGAGCAGTACTTC

d_call: TRBD2
j_call: TRBJ2-2
v_call: TRBV30
clone_size: .
cdr3_aa: CAWSGLADTGELFF
cdr3_nt: TGTGCCTGGAGCGGACTAGCGGACACCGGGGAGCTGTTTTTT

d_call: .
j_call: TRBJ2-7
v_call: TRBV18
clone_size: .
cdr3_aa: CASSPTVNSYEQYF
cdr3_nt: TGTGCCAGCTCACCAACAGTGAACTCCTACGAGCAGTACTTC

d_call: TRBD1
j_call: TRBJ1-4
v_call: TRBV6-5
clone_size: .
cdr3_aa: CASRQGATNEKLFF
cdr3_nt: TGTGCCAGCAGACAGGGGGCGACTAATGAAAAACTGTTTTTT

d_call: TRBD2
j_call: TRBJ2-3
v_call: TRBV2
clone_size: once
cdr3_aa: CASGGREDTDTQYF
cdr3_nt: TGTGCCTCTGGGGGGCGGGAGGACACAGATACGCAGTATTTT

d_call: .
j_call: TRBJ1-1
v_call: TRBV5-1
clone_size: .
cdr3_aa: CASSLVGHTEAFF
cdr3_nt: TGCGCCAGCAGCTTGGTGGGGCATACTGAAGCTTTCTTT